This TCR beta chain was captured by sequencing in a study of blood T cells in healthy people across ages. General study points: For the donors, CMV status was unknown and possibly confounded expanded clonotype changes.

Peripheral blood samples of about 10 milliliters were drawn from each donor. As to this clonotype: Its specificity is unknown.

The use of a sample-barcoded 5' primer and a J-beta primer mix characterized a second PCR of roughly 7 to 11 cycles. TCRdb recomputed calls from the 5' RACE reads with MiXCR, one row per CDR3 protein. This table holds about 650,000 distinct CDR3 sequences, about 51% found once. The sample consisted of blood. The receptor was isolated from an elderly woman in good health.

This chain's CDR3 is CASSSRDGETQFF. CDR3 DNA: TGTGCCAGCAGCTCCAGGGATGGAGAGACCCAGTTCTTC. The J gene is TRBJ2-5, the V gene TRBV7-8; tentatively, D is TRBD1 (5 bases). The J call may be mistaken, given a closer DNA end match to TRBJ2-1. The CDR3 totals 13 residues. Germline CDR1 and CDR2: SGHVS and FQNEAQ.